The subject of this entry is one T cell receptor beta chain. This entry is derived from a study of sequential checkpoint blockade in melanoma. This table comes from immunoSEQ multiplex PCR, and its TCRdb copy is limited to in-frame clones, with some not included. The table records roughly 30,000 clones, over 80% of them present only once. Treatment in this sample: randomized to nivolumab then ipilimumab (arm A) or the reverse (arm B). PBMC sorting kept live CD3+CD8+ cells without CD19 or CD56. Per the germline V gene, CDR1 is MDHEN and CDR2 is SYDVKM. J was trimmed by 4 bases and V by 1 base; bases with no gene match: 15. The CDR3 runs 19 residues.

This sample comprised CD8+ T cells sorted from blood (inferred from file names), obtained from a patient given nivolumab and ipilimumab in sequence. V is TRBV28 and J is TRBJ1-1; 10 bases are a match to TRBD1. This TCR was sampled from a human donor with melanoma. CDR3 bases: TGTGCCAGCAGTTTATATATCCGACGGGACAGGGGCGGGAGCACTGAAGCTTTCTTT. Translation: CASSLYIRRDRGGSTEAFF.